The clone carrying this T cell receptor beta chain was found many times. Antigen: not known. CDR1 and CDR2 from the germline V gene are SGHRS and YFSETQ. Trimming cost V 6 bases and J 4 bases, with 13 bases left between them. The CDR3 contains 14 residues. The record originates from a study of T cells after yellow fever vaccination. Study-wide results and limits: A faster peak, day 5 versus 15, was reached by the weaker secondary response. The booster saw the reappearance of most primary-vaccination clones (approximately 97% CD4, around 88% CD8).

5'RACE template switching generated TCR cDNA, adding a universal primer site and UMIs. TCRdb ran MiXCR on the 5' RACE reads and lists one entry per CDR3 protein. The table includes 150,000 to 200,000 distinct CDR3 sequences, about 7% detected once. The chain couples TRBV5-1 to TRBJ2-2, with D perhaps matching TRBD1 (5 bases). The sequence was obtained from a man aged 18 to 30 who received the YFV17D yellow fever vaccine. The sequences come from CD4+ T cells sorted from PBMCs, collected 5 to 6 days after the first yellow fever vaccination. CDR3 in amino acids: CASMQGSSTGELFF. CDR3 DNA: TGCGCCAGCATGCAGGGTTCGAGCACCGGGGAGCTGTTTTTT. The variable domain in full, with the rest retrieved from reference TRBV5-1 and TRBJ2-2, is KAGVTQTPRYLIKTRGQQVTLSCSPISGHRSVSWYQQTPGQGLQFLFEYFSETQRNKGNFPGRFSGRQFSNSRSEMNVSTLELGDSALYLCASMQGSSTGELFFGEGSRLTVL.